The 20 T cell receptor beta chains presented below share a single source sample, sequenced in a study of cytomegalovirus exposure and HLA in healthy donors listed by TCRdb under 2017. To prepare the library, the immunoSEQ multiplex PCR assay was applied. A mixture of 60 forward primers for TCR Vbeta segments and 13 reverse primers for TCR Jbeta segments was used in the multiplex PCR. TCRdb took this table from immuneACCESS and kept in-frame rearrangements with V and J called. Such tables lack part of the clones; where checked against another copy, unresolved V genes explain under half of the gap, and the rest is unexplained. The sample table holds approximately 160,000 clones, of which about 65% were seen once. Around 4.5% of the sample is held by the ten biggest clonotypes. Sequencing was performed on PBMCs. The receptors shown here come from a woman aged 18-29 years in good health and CMV-seropositive.

Remarks on this clone: One end of the junction varies from germline; a read error may be responsible. The V and J genes are TRBV7-7 and TRBJ2-5; a weak D match, TRBD2 (5 bases). The CDR3 contains 13 residues. From germline, CDR1 is SSHAT and CDR2 FNYEAQ (reference sequence). This CDR3 reads CASSFGVGETQYF. Here the CDR3 DNA reads TGTGCTAGCAGCTTCGGGGTAGGGGAGACCCAGTACTTC.

This clone turned up a few times. The V gene is TRBV6-5, the J gene TRBJ1-2; D uncertain. The CDR3 is made up of 10 amino acids. The V end lost 4 bases, the J end lost 14 bases, and 11 bases lay between the germline ends. Germline lookup yields CDR1 MNHEY and CDR2 SVGAGI. The CDR3 bases are TGTGCCAGCAGTTTTGCCGACTTAACCTTC. This sequence encodes CASSFADLTF.

The chain is built from TRBV4-2 and TRBJ2-1; 9 bases align to TRBD1. The germline V gene has CDR1 LGHNA and CDR2 YNFKEQ. The ends lost 4 bases at V and 7 bases at J; junction bases unmatched: 8. The CDR3 is made up of 15 amino acids. The DNA of the CDR3 is TGTGCCAGCAGCCCACGGGACAGGGATCTTAATGAGCAGTTCTTC. As protein: CASSPRDRDLNEQFF.

This chain joins TRBV28 and TRBJ2-2; D is perhaps TRBD2 (6 bases). Germline CDR1 is MDHEN and CDR2 is SYDVKM. Trimming pared 4 bases from V and 7 bases from J, leaving 16 bases between. The CDR3 has 15 residues. The CDR3 nucleotides are TGTGCCAGCAGTTCGCTATACGTGGGGGGCGGGGAGCTGTTTTTT. This sequence encodes CASSSLYVGGGELFF.

The chain links TRBV14 to TRBJ1-1; D is possibly TRBD1 (6 bases). Trimming removed 3 bases at V and 2 bases at J, with 13 bases between. Germline CDR1 and CDR2: SGHDN and FVKESK. The CDR3 runs 15 residues. The CDR3 protein is CASSHRQGLNTEAFF. As DNA, the CDR3 is TGTGCCAGCAGCCATCGTCAGGGGCTTAACACTGAAGCTTTCTTT.

The chain carries TRBV18 and TRBJ1-4; 8 positions agree with TRBD1. Germline V lookup: CDR1 KGHSH, CDR2 LQKENI. This CDR3 spans 15 amino acids. V lost 4 bases to trimming and J lost 0 bases; unmatched junction nucleotides: 1. The CDR3 nucleotides read TGTGCCAGCTCACGGGGACAGGCAACTAATGAAAAACTGTTTTTT. This sequence encodes CASSRGQATNEKLFF. Full variable domain (rest looked up from reference TRBV18 and TRBJ1-4): NAGVMQNPRHLVRRRGQEARLRCSPMKGHSHVYWYRQLPEEGLKFMVYLQKENIIDESGMPKERFSAEFPKEGPSILRIQQVVRGDSAAYFCASSRGQATNEKLFFGSGTQLSVL.

A remark on this clone: This sample also contains other DNA sequences that code for the same CDR3. This chain joins TRBV27 and TRBJ1-3; no clear D. Trimming shortened V by 2 bases and J by 4 bases, and 6 bases separated the two germline ends. The CDR3 runs 13 residues. The germline CDR1 and CDR2 sequences are MNHEY and SMNVEV (reference sequence). The DNA of the CDR3 is TGTGCCAGCAGTTTAAGGGAGGGAAACACCATATATTTT. Protein product: CASSLREGNTIYF.

This clone showed up just a few times. The chain's CDR3 is CASSVTGGSLYEQYF. For the CDR3, the DNA is TGTGCCAGCAGTGTAACGGGGGGTTCTCTCTACGAGCAGTACTTC. The V call is TRBV28, the J call TRBJ2-7; TRBD2 aligns across 7 bases. CDR1 is MDHEN, CDR2 SYDVKM, per germline. Trimming cost V 5 bases and J 3 bases; bases outside gene matches: 10. The CDR3 runs to 15 residues.

CDR3 DNA sequence: TGCGCCAGCAGCCCCCCCGGGACTGACTATGGCTACACCTTC. It translates to CASSPPGTDYGYTF. The chain links TRBV4-1 to TRBJ1-2, with D possibly matching TRBD1 (5 bases). Germline V gives CDR1 MGHRA, CDR2 YSYEKL. This CDR3 comprises 14 residues. V lost 4 bases and J lost 3, with 12 bases in between.

The chain links TRBV2 to TRBJ2-2; no reliable D call. Germline CDR1 reads SNHLY; CDR2 reads FYNNEI. This CDR3 is built from 13 residues. V gave up 8 bases and J gave up 2 bases, with 9 bases separating them. The CDR3 region has the DNA TGTGCCAGCTCCCGAGCAAACACCGGGGAGCTGTTTTTT. Residues: CASSRANTGELFF.

This clone was detected once. The chain is built from TRBV25-1 and TRBJ2-1; 7 bases agree with TRBD2. V gave up 3 bases and J gave up 0 bases; unmatched junction bases: 11. Per germline, CDR1 MGHDK and CDR2 SYGVNS. The CDR3 is 18 residues long. The CDR3, as DNA: TGTGCCAGCAGTGATTTGACGAGCGGGGACCACTCCTACAATGAGCAGTTCTTC. Encoded protein: CASSDLTSGDHSYNEQFF.

This clone was recorded a few times. The rearrangement links TRBV6-1 to TRBJ2-7; 9 bases align to TRBD1. Unmatched junction bases numbered 3, after V lost 6 bases and J lost 3 bases. Per the germline V gene, CDR1 is MNHNS and CDR2 is SASEGT. This CDR3 spans 13 amino acids. The CDR3: CASRMTGGYEQYF. The CDR3 bases are TGTGCCAGCAGGATGACAGGGGGCTACGAGCAGTACTTC.

The chain is built from TRBV6-6 and TRBJ2-5, with D tentatively TRBD2 (6 bases). Germline V lookup: CDR1 MNHNY, CDR2 SVGAGI (reference sequence). The CDR3 spans 15 residues. V was pared by 0 bases and J by 11 bases, with 19 bases between. The CDR3 nucleotides are TGTGCCAGCAGTTACTCGTGGGGTGGGCGGGACTTTCAGTACTTC. As protein: CASSYSWGGRDFQYF.

The table lists this clone with a few counts. The chain has TRBV28 and TRBJ2-5; D is unclear. Near its end, the DNA agrees better with TRBJ2-7, so the J call may be wrong. The V gene's germline CDR1 is MDHEN and CDR2 SYDVKM. CDR3 length equals 15 residues. CDR3 residues: CASLPTSPGTYEQYF. CDR3 coding DNA: TGTGCCAGCCTCCCCACCTCACCAGGAACCTACGAGCAGTACTTC.

The CDR3 region is CASSRGGTGAEKLFF. CDR3 in DNA: TGTGCCAGCAGCCGAGGCGGGACAGGGGCAGAAAAACTGTTTTTT. This chain links TRBV5-4 with TRBJ1-4; 10 nucleotides match TRBD1. CDR3 length equals 15 residues. Germline trimming cut 4 bases from V and 8 bases from J; bases unmatched to any gene: 8. In germline, CDR1 is SGHNT, CDR2 YYREEE (reference sequence).

V gene TRBV29-1 combines with J gene TRBJ2-3; D unclear. Between the trimmed V and J ends, which lost 6 bases and 8 bases, there was a span of 15 bases. Per the germline V gene, CDR1 is SQVTM and CDR2 is ANQGSEA. The CDR3 is 12 residues long. CDR3 in DNA: TGCAGCGTCGCTTCCCCTTCGGGTACGCAGTATTTT. Translating it yields CSVASPSGTQYF.

This clone appeared once. V is TRBV27 and J is TRBJ1-1, with D perhaps matching TRBD1 (6 bases). With 0 bases removed from V and 3 bases from J, the gap between germline ends came to 14 bases. This CDR3 region has 16 residues. Germline assignment: CDR1 MNHEY and CDR2 SMNVEV (reference sequence). The CDR3 coding sequence is TGTGCCAGCAGTTTATCTCTAGCAACAGGGTACACTGAAGCTTTCTTT. Translation: CASSLSLATGYTEAFF.

There are a few counts of this clone. This chain joins TRBV2 and TRBJ2-7, with 7 bases aligning to TRBD2. V lost 4 bases to trimming and J lost 0 bases; unmatched junction nucleotides: 6. Germline-derived CDR1 and CDR2 are SNHLY and FYNNEI. The CDR3 sequence is 15 residues long. This CDR3 reads CASSAPAGVSYEQYF. The CDR3 bases are TGTGCCAGCAGTGCTCCTGCGGGAGTCTCCTACGAGCAGTACTTC. Using reference TRBV2 and TRBJ2-7 for the parts outside the CDR3, the full variable domain is EPEVTQTPSHQVTQMGQEVILRCVPISNHLYFYWYRQILGQKVEFLVSFYNNEISEKSEIFDDQFSVERPDGSNFTLKIRSTKLEDSAMYFCASSAPAGVSYEQYFGPGTRLTVT.

This chain joins TRBV6-5 and TRBJ1-2; 9 positions agree with TRBD1. Losses at the gene ends were 2 bases for V and 8 bases for J; bases not matched to a gene: 3. CDR3 length: 13 residues. Germline V CDR1 and CDR2: MNHEY, SVGAGI. The CDR3 sequence: CASSYDRGIGYTF. Written as DNA, the CDR3 is TGTGCCAGCAGTTACGACAGGGGGATAGGCTACACCTTC.

This CDR3 is CASSPLPETQYF. The CDR3 DNA sequence: TGTGCCAGCTCACCCCTTCCTGAGACCCAGTACTTC. The genes are TRBV18 and TRBJ2-5; D is unclear. The CDR3 length is 12 residues. The V end lost 3 bases, the J end lost 5 bases, and 7 bases lay between the germline ends. CDR1 KGHSH and CDR2 LQKENI come from the germline V gene.